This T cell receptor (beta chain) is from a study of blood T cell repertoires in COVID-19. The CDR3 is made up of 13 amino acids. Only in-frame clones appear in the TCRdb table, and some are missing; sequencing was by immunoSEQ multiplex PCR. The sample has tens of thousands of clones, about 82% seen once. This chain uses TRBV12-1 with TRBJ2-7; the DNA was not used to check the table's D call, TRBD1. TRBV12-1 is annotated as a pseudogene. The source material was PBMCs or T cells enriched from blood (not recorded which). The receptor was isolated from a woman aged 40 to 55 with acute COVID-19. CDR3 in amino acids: CASSRTESYEQYF. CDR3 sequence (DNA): TGTGCCAGCAGTAGGACAGAGTCCTACGAGCAGTACTTC.